The entry that follows covers one T cell receptor (beta chain) sequence. Its antigen remains unidentified. The data belong to a study of cytomegalovirus exposure and HLA in healthy donors. The overall study: Per a later analysis, the approximately 690 first-cohort and fewer than 150 validation repertoires shared one platform. Study-wide points: Most TCR sequences proved rare, with some public TCRs found in many donors.

Among the 110 or so subjects of the validation cohort, separate from the roughly 700-subject first cohort, were the donors. Generated by immunoSEQ multiplex PCR, the TCRdb table keeps only in-frame clones and is missing some. The table shows some 290,000 clones, with approximately 88% occurring only once. This TCR was sampled from a man aged 25-40 years in good health and CMV-seronegative. The sequencing sample was made of PBMCs.

The CDR3 loop is CASRRNPQGRMGNSPLHF. The CDR3, as DNA: TGTGCCAGCAGAAGAAACCCTCAGGGCCGCATGGGTAATTCACCCCTCCACTTT. V and J are TRBV27 and TRBJ1-6, with a tentative D call TRBD1 (5 bases). CDR3 length: 18 residues. The V and J ends lost 6 bases and 6 bases respectively, with 24 bases between them. In germline, CDR1 is MNHEY, CDR2 SMNVEV (reference sequence).